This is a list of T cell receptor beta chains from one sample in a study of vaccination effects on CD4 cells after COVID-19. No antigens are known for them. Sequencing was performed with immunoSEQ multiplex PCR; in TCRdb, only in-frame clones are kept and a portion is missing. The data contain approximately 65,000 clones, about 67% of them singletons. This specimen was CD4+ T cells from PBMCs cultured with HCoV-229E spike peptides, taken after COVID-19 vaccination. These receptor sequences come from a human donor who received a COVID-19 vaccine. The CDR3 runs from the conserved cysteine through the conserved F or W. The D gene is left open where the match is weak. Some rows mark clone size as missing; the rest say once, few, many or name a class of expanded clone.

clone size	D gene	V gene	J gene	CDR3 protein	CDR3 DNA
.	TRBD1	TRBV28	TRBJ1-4	CASSLWTGGKSEKLFF	TGTGCCAGCAGTTTATGGACAGGGGGCAAGAGTGAAAAACTGTTTTTT
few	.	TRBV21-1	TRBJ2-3	CASSRVTGVADTQYF	TGTGCCAGCAGCCGGGTTACAGGGGTGGCAGATACGCAGTATTTT
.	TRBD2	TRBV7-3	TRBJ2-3	CASSLREGPGAQYF	TGTGCCAGCAGCTTAAGGGAGGGCCCGGGGGCGCAGTATTTT
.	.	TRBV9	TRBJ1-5	CASSGPGVNQPQHF	TGTGCCAGCAGCGGCCCTGGGGTAAATCAGCCCCAGCATTTT
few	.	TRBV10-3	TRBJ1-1	CATRWWGTTEAFF	TGTGCCACCAGATGGTGGGGTACCACTGAAGCTTTCTTT
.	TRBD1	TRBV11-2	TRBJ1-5	CASSGNRGPNQPQHF	TGTGCCAGCAGTGGTAACAGGGGGCCCAATCAGCCCCAGCATTTT
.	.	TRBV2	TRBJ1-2	CASSNQINYGYTF	TGTGCCAGCAGCAATCAGATTAACTATGGCTACACCTTC
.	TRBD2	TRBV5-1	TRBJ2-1	CASSHGGALNEQFF	TGCGCCAGCAGCCACGGGGGGGCCTTGAATGAGCAGTTCTTC
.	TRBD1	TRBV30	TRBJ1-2	CAWSVGDRAPNDYGYTF	TGTGCCTGGAGTGTGGGGGACAGGGCCCCCAACGACTATGGCTACACCTTC
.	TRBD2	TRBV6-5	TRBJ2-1	CATVASGGAGEQFF	TGTGCCACCGTCGCTAGCGGGGGGGCCGGAGAGCAGTTCTTC
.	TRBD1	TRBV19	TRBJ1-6	CATNRGHNSPLHF	TGTGCCACCAACAGGGGGCATAATTCACCCCTCCACTTT
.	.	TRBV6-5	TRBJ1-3	CASSYQGTLSGNTIYF	TGTGCCAGCAGTTACCAAGGAACCCTCTCTGGAAACACCATATATTTT
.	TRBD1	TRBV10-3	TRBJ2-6	CAIRSSGTGSSGANVLTF	TGTGCCATCAGGTCCTCCGGGACAGGGAGCTCTGGGGCCAACGTCCTGACTTTC
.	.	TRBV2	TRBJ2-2	CASGAITRTGELFF	TGTGCCAGCGGCGCCATTACACGGACCGGGGAGCTGTTTTTT
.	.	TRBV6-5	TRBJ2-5	CASRLGSQETQYF	TGTGCCAGCAGGTTAGGTTCTCAAGAGACCCAGTACTTC
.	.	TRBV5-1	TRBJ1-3	CASSLKSSGNTIYF	TGCGCCAGCAGCTTGAAGAGCTCTGGAAACACCATATATTTT
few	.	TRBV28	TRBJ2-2	CASQGHPNTGELFF	TGTGCCAGCCAAGGTCATCCGAACACCGGGGAGCTGTTTTTT
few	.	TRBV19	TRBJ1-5	CASSIGRGVWSNQPQHF	TGTGCCAGTAGTATAGGAAGGGGGGTGTGGAGCAATCAGCCCCAGCATTTT
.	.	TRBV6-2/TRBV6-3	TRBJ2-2	CASSYVGSGTGELFF	TGTGCCAGCAGTTACGTGGGATCGGGCACCGGGGAGCTGTTTTTT
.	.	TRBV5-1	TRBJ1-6	CASSLDEVVDSPLHF	TGCGCCAGCAGCTTGGACGAGGTGGTAGATTCACCCCTCCACTTT
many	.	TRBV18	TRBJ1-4	CASSPYDTGLGEKLFF	TGTGCCAGCTCACCATATGATACAGGGTTAGGAGAAAAACTGTTTTTT
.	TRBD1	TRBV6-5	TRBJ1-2	CASNTGGAGYGYTF	TGTGCCAGCAATACAGGGGGCGCAGGGTATGGCTACACCTTC
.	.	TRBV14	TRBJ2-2	CASSRPLSGELFF	TGTGCCAGCAGCCGACCACTAAGCGGGGAGCTGTTTTTT
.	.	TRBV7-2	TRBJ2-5	CASSLGRSRGNLETQYF	TGTGCCAGCAGCTTAGGTAGGAGTCGAGGAAATCTTGAGACCCAGTACTTC
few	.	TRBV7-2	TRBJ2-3	CASSLGDTTDTQYF	TGTGCCAGCAGCTTAGGAGACACCACAGATACGCAGTATTTT
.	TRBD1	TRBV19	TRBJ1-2	CASSRGQVYGYTF	TGTGCCAGTAGTAGAGGACAGGTCTATGGCTACACCTTC